These 2 T cell receptor beta chains came from one sample sequenced in a study of T cell changes during pregnancy in multiple sclerosis. Using immunoSEQ multiplex PCR, the repertoire was profiled, and TCRdb retains in-frame clones only, with some absent. The data hold roughly 99,000 clones, with around 93% observed a single time. This material consisted of peripheral blood, taken in the third trimester of pregnancy. The receptors come from a female donor in good health, enrolled as a control in a pregnancy study.

The genes are TRBV4-1 and TRBJ2-2; 10 positions agree with TRBD1. CDR1 MGHRA and CDR2 YSYEKL come from the germline V gene. The CDR3 totals 16 residues. V gave up 1 base and J gave up 8 bases; unmatched junction bases: 7. The DNA for the CDR3 is TGCGCCAGCAGCCAAGGGACAGGGGGACAGAGGGGGGAGCTGTTTTTT. This sequence encodes CASSQGTGGQRGELFF.

V usage is TRBV6-5 and J usage is TRBJ2-3; D call uncertain. CDR1 and CDR2 from the germline V gene are MNHEY and SVGAGI. The V end lost 4 bases, the J end lost 11 bases, and 19 bases lay between the germline ends. The CDR3 loop spans 14 amino acids. This chain's CDR3 is CASSSDPSPPGQYF. The CDR3 DNA follows: TGTGCCAGCAGTTCCGACCCCTCGCCCCCAGGGCAGTATTTT.